This TCR beta chain stems from a study of T cells in Graves' hyperthyroidism and ophthalmopathy. This clonotype has more than one count but fewer than ten. Clinicians diagnosed patients from clinical symptoms, serum thyroxine and TRAb, thyroid ultrasound and orbital computed tomography. This CDR3 is built from 16 residues. Germline values: CDR1 SGHTA, CDR2 FQGTGA. Germline trimming cut 6 bases from V and 0 bases from J; bases unmatched to any gene: 10. Amplified regions were TCR beta CDR3 sequences from RNA transcripts. Primed by the HTBI set, a first-round RT-PCR was run on the TCR CDR3. MiXCR was run by TCRdb on the multiplex PCR reads, yielding one entry per CDR3 protein. The table includes 540,000 or so distinct CDR3 sequences, more than 45% detected once.

The TCR comes from an adult woman with Graves' disease, either hyperthyroidism or ophthalmopathy (not recorded which). Source material: peripheral blood or thyroid tissue (not recorded which). The chain employs TRBV7-3 and TRBJ2-5; 7 bases align to TRBD2. CDR3 region: CASSPPSSGYQETQYF. In nucleotides, the CDR3 is TGTGCCAGCAGTCCCCCGAGTAGCGGGTACCAAGAGACCCAGTACTTC.